This T cell receptor beta chain derives from a study of T cell clusters in autoimmune cytopenias. About 37,500 genome equivalents of blood DNA were amplified for TRB. TRB rearrangements were amplified by touch-down multiplex PCR with mixed TRB-A/B primers. TCRdb re-called the multiplex PCR reads; every CDR3 protein appears as one record, without DNA. The sample includes 6,500 to 8,500 distinct CDR3 sequences. The CDR3 spans 15 residues. CDR1 is MDHEN, CDR2 SYDVKM, per germline. As to this clonotype: Its target is unknown.

The study's findings and limits: TRB repertoire shifts in secondary cytopenia and chronic lymphocytic leukemia mostly reflected lymphoma, not autoimmunity.

This receptor was taken from a human donor with an autoimmune cytopenia or autoimmune hepatitis (not recorded which). The specimen sequenced was peripheral blood. The genes are TRBV28 and TRBJ1-5; TCRdb's assignment of TRBD1 cannot be checked, as there is no DNA. Here the CDR3 reads CASRPPGHLNQPQHF. Based on the CDR3 plus reference TRBV28 and TRBJ1-5, the full variable domain is DVKVTQSSRYLVKRTGEKVFLECVQDMDHENMFWYRQDPGLGLRLIYFSYDVKMKEKGDIPEGYSVSREKKERFSLILESASTNQTSMYLCASRPPGHLNQPQHFGDGTRLSIL.